This TCR beta chain was identified during a study of blood T cell repertoires in COVID-19. Study-wide background: There were acute and convalescent COVID-19 samples, and they came from the United States, Italy and Spain.

This CDR3 is built from 14 residues. Germline V gene data show CDR1 as KGHSH and CDR2 as LQKENI. V lost 2 bases and J lost 0, with 8 bases in between. Original methodology: Reference gene primer amplification gave estimated nucleated cell counts. Some clones are missing from TCRdb's copy, which holds only in-frame ones; the method was immunoSEQ multiplex PCR. The V and J calls and clone size were taken over from that table, and D and trimming were inferred from the DNA. The sample has 250,000 or so clones, about 68% seen once; the top ten hold about 3.1%. What was sequenced was peripheral blood. The V call is TRBV18, the J call TRBJ2-7; a weak D match, TRBD2 (6 bases). The clonotype was recovered from a woman older than 75 with acute or convalescent COVID-19. CDR3 region: CASSPGRSSYEQYF. CDR3 DNA: TGTGCCAGCTCACCAGGGAGGAGCTCCTACGAGCAGTACTTC.